The sequence of this T cell receptor (beta chain) was determined in a study of identical twins. Study results and caveats: Rather than following the same donors, the conclusions depended on cross-sectional statistical analysis.

This clonotype has only a few counts. Its antigen is not identified. Germline CDR1 is MDHEN and CDR2 is SYDVKM. The CDR3 runs to 15 residues. V shed 4 bases, J shed 1 base, and the junction held 5 bases outside the gene matches. There were only healthy Caucasians among the donors. With template switching, a universal primer site was added, and the cDNA carried unique molecular identifiers. TCRdb fed the 5' RACE reads into MiXCR, producing one record per CDR3 protein. Of roughly 570,000 distinct CDR3 sequences listed, 9.5% to 10% are singletons. The data also belong to a second study, concerning yellow fever vaccine responses in identical twins.

This rearrangement joins TRBV28 to TRBJ1-1, with 8 positions matching TRBD1. The sequencing input was PBMCs. This sequence originates from a woman aged 18-29 years in good health. CDR3 DNA: TGTGCCAGCAGTTCTATCGGGACAGGGAACACTGAAGCTTTCTTT. Translation gives CASSSIGTGNTEAFF. Based on the CDR3 plus reference TRBV28 and TRBJ1-1, the full variable domain is DVKVTQSSRYLVKRTGEKVFLECVQDMDHENMFWYRQDPGLGLRLIYFSYDVKMKEKGDIPEGYSVSREKKERFSLILESASTNQTSMYLCASSSIGTGNTEAFFGQGTRLTVV.